Listed below are T cell receptor beta chains from one sample, sequenced in a study of patients and donors after allogeneic stem cell transplantation. TCRdb fed the RT-PCR reads into MiXCR, producing one record per CDR3 protein. In the table there are about 200,000 distinct CDR3 sequences, roughly 38% of which are singletons. The sample comprised blood, either unsorted or a sorted T cell fraction (not recorded which). Receptors originate from a human donor who was either an allogeneic HSCT recipient or a stem cell or donor lymphocyte infusion donor (not recorded which). It is not recorded whose cells these are; they may come from a transplant donor. The CDR3 runs from the conserved cysteine through the conserved F or W. A D gene is named only where the DNA matches it firmly. Size tells how often a clone was seen (once, few, many) or the class of an expanded clone, and some rows leave it out.

TRBV20-1,TRBJ1-3,few,.,TGCAGTGCGACTATCCACTCTGGAAACACCATATATTTT,CSATIHSGNTIYF
TRBV12-3/TRBV12-4,TRBJ1-5,.,.,TGTGCCAGCAGTTCTCTGTTGGGGGTGAGCAATCAGCCCCAGCATTTT,CASSSLLGVSNQPQHF
TRBV15,TRBJ2-2,.,TRBD1,TGTGCCACCAGCAGAGGACAGGGGGCCACCGGGGAGCTGTTTTTT,CATSRGQGATGELFF
TRBV12-3/TRBV12-4,TRBJ1-4,.,.,TGTGCCAGCAGCCATCAAATGAGGGGAAAACTGTTTTTT,CASSHQMRGKLFF
TRBV5-5,TRBJ2-7,.,.,TGTGCCAGCAGCTTGGGGCTGGAGTCCTACGAGCAGTACTTC,CASSLGLESYEQYF
TRBV5-1,TRBJ2-3,.,TRBD2,TGCGCCAGCAGCTTGGGACTAGCGGGGTCCACCACAGATACGCAGTATTTT,CASSLGLAGSTTDTQYF
TRBV2,TRBJ2-2,.,.,TGTGCCAGCAGTGGAGAGAACACCGGGGAGCTGTTTTTT,CASSGENTGELFF
TRBV20-1,TRBJ1-3,few,.,TGCAGTGCTAGAGACCACCCGGAGTTTTACTCTGGAAACACCATATATTTT,CSARDHPEFYSGNTIYF
TRBV4-1,TRBJ1-3,few,.,TGCGCCAGCAGCCCAGAGGGGATGGCAGCCGAGGGACGAAACACCATATATTTT,CASSPEGMAAEGRNTIYF
TRBV15,TRBJ2-3,.,.,TGTGCCACCAGCAGAGAAGGACAGTTCACAGATACGCAGTATTTT,CATSREGQFTDTQYF
TRBV12-3/TRBV12-4,TRBJ2-2,.,.,TGTGCCAGCACCCGCCCGGGGGCCGGGGAGCTGTTTTTT,CASTRPGAGELFF
TRBV28,TRBJ1-1,.,.,TGTGCCAGCAGTTTGCACAGGTTGGGGACTGAAGCTTTCTTT,CASSLHRLGTEAFF
TRBV5-4,TRBJ1-4,.,TRBD1,TGTGCCAGCAGCTGGGACAGGCGCCCTATGGTTTTT,CASSWDRRPMVF
TRBV12-3/TRBV12-4,TRBJ2-7,few,TRBD1,TGTGCCAGCAGTTCCCCCTTTTCCGGACAGGGAGAGTACGAGCAGTACTTC,CASSSPFSGQGEYEQYF
TRBV7-6,TRBJ2-5,few,.,TGTGCCAGCAGCCCTGGACAGTTCCAAGAGACCCAGTACTTC,CASSPGQFQETQYF
TRBV29-1,TRBJ1-1,.,.,TGCAGCGCTCACCCAGGGATGAACACTGAAGCTTTCTTT,CSAHPGMNTEAFF
TRBV18,TRBJ1-1,few,.,TGTGCCAGCTCACCAAAGGAGGAAGAAAAGGGCCTGAACACTGAAGCTTTCTTT,CASSPKEEEKGLNTEAFF
TRBV24-1,TRBJ1-5,few,.,TGTGCCACCAGTGACCAGGATCAGCCCCAGCATTTT,CATSDQDQPQHF
TRBV5-1,TRBJ2-7,few,.,TGCGCCAGCAGCTTGGGGGCAAGCTACGAGCAGTACTTC,CASSLGASYEQYF
TRBV7-8,TRBJ1-4,.,.,TGTGCCAGCAGCTTAGGGTGGACAGCCTCATTCGCGGGCGAAAAACTGTTTTTT,CASSLGWTASFAGEKLFF
TRBV6-5,TRBJ2-5,.,.,TGTGCCAGCAGTTACGCCGGCCCAAGAGAGACCCAGTACTTC,CASSYAGPRETQYF
TRBV5-1,TRBJ1-1,.,.,TGCGCCAGCAGGGTACAGGGCGGGGAAGCTTTCTTT,CASRVQGGEAFF
TRBV7-6,TRBJ2-3,.,.,TGTGCCAGCAGCTTAGACGGACCTGACGTTTCAACAGTTACGCAGTATTTT,CASSLDGPDVSTVTQYF
TRBV5-5,TRBJ1-1,.,.,TGTGCCAGCAGCTTGGCCATTGACAGGTGGTGGACTGAAGCTTTCTTT,CASSLAIDRWWTEAFF
TRBV2,TRBJ1-2,few,.,TGTGCCAGCAGAGCCATACGGGGGCGAATCACGTCCTATGGCTACACCTTC,CASRAIRGRITSYGYTF
TRBV4-1,TRBJ1-2,.,.,TGCGCCAGCCGCACCGTTCAGGGGATCTATGGCTACACCTTC,CASRTVQGIYGYTF
TRBV5-5,TRBJ1-1,.,.,TGTGCCAGCAGAACCATTACGGGGACTGAAGCTTTCTTT,CASRTITGTEAFF
TRBV2,TRBJ1-2,.,.,TGTGCCAGCAGTCGACTCGAAAATTATGGCTACACCTTC,CASSRLENYGYTF
TRBV29-1,TRBJ1-1,.,.,TGCAGCGTTGAAGGGTACACTGAAGCTTTCTTT,CSVEGYTEAFF
TRBV20-1,TRBJ1-2,few,.,TGCAGTGCTAGAGATCGCACAGACGATGGCTACACCTTC,CSARDRTDDGYTF
TRBV10-3,TRBJ1-1,.,TRBD1,TGTGCCATCAGTGGGGACAGGGGGTCTGAAGCTTTCTTT,CAISGDRGSEAFF
TRBV28,TRBJ2-5,.,.,TGTGCCAGCAGGGCAAGAATCCAAGAGACCCAGTACTTC,CASRARIQETQYF
TRBV12-3/TRBV12-4,TRBJ1-1,.,.,TGTGCCAGCAGTTTATGGGGGGGAATGAACACTGAAGCTTTCTTT,CASSLWGGMNTEAFF
TRBV12-3/TRBV12-4,TRBJ1-2,many,.,TGTGCCAGCAGTTTAGAGGGAATCTATGGCTACACCTTC,CASSLEGIYGYTF
TRBV30,TRBJ1-6,.,.,TGTGCCTTCGCTCGGAGCTCCTATAATTCACCCCTCCACTTT,CAFARSSYNSPLHF
TRBV5-1,TRBJ2-1,.,TRBD2,TGCGCCAGCAGCTTGGGACTAGCGGGGTACAATGAGCAGTTCTTC,CASSLGLAGYNEQFF
TRBV4-3,TRBJ2-1,.,.,TGCGCCAGCAGCCAAGATAGGGCGGGGCCCTACAATGAGCAGTTCTTC,CASSQDRAGPYNEQFF
TRBV5-1,TRBJ2-1,.,.,TGCGCCAGCAGCTTGGAATGGCGCAATGAGCAGTTCTTC,CASSLEWRNEQFF
TRBV5-1,TRBJ1-1,.,.,TGCGCCAGCAGCTGGAACCCGAACACTGAAGCTTTCTTT,CASSWNPNTEAFF
TRBV10-3,TRBJ1-6,many,TRBD1,TGTGCCATCAGTGAGGGACAGGGATTGTCACCCCTCCACTTT,CAISEGQGLSPLHF
TRBV15,TRBJ2-1,.,TRBD2,TGTGCCACCAGCAGAGATTTACGGGGGGGCCTATTCGATGAGCAGTTCTTC,CATSRDLRGGLFDEQFF
TRBV7-9,TRBJ2-7,.,.,TGTGCCAGCAGTCTATCCCACTACGAGCAGTACTTC,CASSLSHYEQYF
TRBV15,TRBJ1-1,.,.,TGTGCCACCAGCAGAAGAGACCTACCTTCTGAAGCTTTCTTT,CATSRRDLPSEAFF
TRBV6-5,TRBJ2-7,few,.,TGTGCCAGCAGTTACTGGCAGAAACCCTACGAGCAGTACTTC,CASSYWQKPYEQYF
TRBV5-1,TRBJ2-7,.,.,TGCGCCAGCAGCTTGGGGAGACGATCGGGGATCGAGCAGTACTTC,CASSLGRRSGIEQYF
TRBV6-5,TRBJ2-3,few,.,TGTGCCAGCAGTCCCTGGGACCGACTACAGCGGGATACGCAGTATTTT,CASSPWDRLQRDTQYF
TRBV29-1,TRBJ2-1,.,.,TGCAGCGTTGAAGTTGGCAGGGTGACAAATGAGCAGTTCTTC,CSVEVGRVTNEQFF
TRBV11-2,TRBJ1-2,.,.,TGTGCCAGCAGCTGGTCTTCCTATGGCTACACCTTC,CASSWSSYGYTF
TRBV20-1,TRBJ1-1,.,.,TGCAGTGCTAGACCGGGCGGAACTGAAGCTTTCTTT,CSARPGGTEAFF
TRBV5-5,TRBJ1-4,.,TRBD1,TGTGCCAGCAGCTTCCGGACAGGGACGGTTAGAGAAAAACTGTTTTTT,CASSFRTGTVREKLFF
TRBV10-3,TRBJ1-1,.,TRBD1,TGTGCCATCAGGTCTGACAGGGGGTACACTGAAGCTTTCTTT,CAIRSDRGYTEAFF
TRBV4-2,TRBJ1-2,once,.,TGTGCCAGCAGCCGCCCCGAGCCAGGCTACACCTTC,CASSRPEPGYTF
TRBV4-3,TRBJ2-1,many,TRBD2,TGCGCCAGCAGCCAAGGCCCGGGGGGTTCCTACAATGAGCAGTTCTTC,CASSQGPGGSYNEQFF
TRBV28,TRBJ2-7,.,.,TGTGCCGCCGGCCGGGGACCCGCTAATCCCTACGAGCAGTACTTC,CAAGRGPANPYEQYF
TRBV12-3/TRBV12-4,TRBJ1-1,few,.,TGTGCCAGCAGCCGACAGTGGAACACTGAAGCTTTCTTT,CASSRQWNTEAFF
TRBV28,TRBJ1-5,few,TRBD1,TGTGCCAGCCACGAGACAGGGAAGCAGCCCCAGCATTTT,CASHETGKQPQHF
TRBV20-1,TRBJ1-1,few,.,TGCAGGGGCCGTTGGGGAAACACTGAAGCTTTCTTT,CRGRWGNTEAFF
TRBV6-6,TRBJ2-5,.,.,TGTGCCAGCAGTTACTTGGGCAGAGAGACCCAGTACTTC,CASSYLGRETQYF
TRBV6-4,TRBJ2-1,.,.,TGTGCCAGCAGTGATGGGGCCCTCTCCTACAATGAGCAGTTCTTC,CASSDGALSYNEQFF
TRBV20-1,TRBJ1-3,.,.,TGCAGTGCTAGGTCAGGGGGAAACACCATATATTTT,CSARSGGNTIYF